The next 12 T cell receptor beta chains were all read from a single sample in a study of OX40 agonist ivuxolimab in advanced cancers. Library method: the immunoSEQ multiplex PCR assay. As stored in TCRdb, this immuneACCESS dataset retains in-frame rearrangements with V and J assigned. A fraction of the clones does not appear; measured against another copy, unresolved V genes explain less than half of the discrepancy, and the remainder lacks a known reason. Here the sample has some 98,000 clones; more than 85% occur a single time. 0.25% to 0.3% of the sample is in the top ten clones. The sample was CD4+ or CD8+ T cells sorted from blood, taken in a trial of the OX40 agonist ivuxolimab. The receptors shown here come from an adult with an advanced solid tumor such as melanoma, head and neck, liver or kidney cancer.

The sample holds a few counts of this clone. The genes are TRBV27 and TRBJ1-5; D is unclear. This CDR3 contains 14 residues. In germline, CDR1 is MNHEY, CDR2 SMNVEV (reference sequence). Deletions cut 6 bases from V and 0 bases from J, with 9 bases between. CDR3 in amino acids: CASSKTYSNQPQHF. The CDR3 nucleotides read TGTGCCAGCAGCAAAACGTATAGCAATCAGCCCCAGCATTTT.

V is TRBV9 and J is TRBJ1-1; the match to TRBD1 covers 8 bases. There are 15 residues in the CDR3. The germline V gene encodes CDR1 SGDLS and CDR2 YYNGEE. With V trimmed by 3 bases and J by 2 bases, 6 bases remained unmatched. CDR3 sequence reads: CASSEGQARNTEAFF. The CDR3 DNA sequence: TGTGCCAGCAGCGAGGGACAGGCCCGAAACACTGAAGCTTTCTTT. Complete variable domain (other parts from reference TRBV9 and TRBJ1-1): DSGVTQTPKHLITATGQRVTLRCSPRSGDLSVYWYQQSLDQGLQFLIQYYNGEERAKGNILERFSAQQFPDLHSELNLSSLELGDSALYFCASSEGQARNTEAFFGQGTRLTVV.

The chain carries TRBV28 and TRBJ2-7, with D perhaps TRBD2 (6 bases). V gave up 5 bases and J gave up 2 bases, with 10 bases separating them. The germline V gene has CDR1 MDHEN and CDR2 SYDVKM. There are 13 residues in the CDR3. In DNA form, the CDR3 reads TGTGCCAGCAGTGCCCGGACTACCTACGAGCAGTACGTC. It translates to CASSARTTYEQYV.

This clone was counted a single time. This chain connects TRBV21-1 to TRBJ1-5. TRBV21-1 constitutes a pseudogene. The CDR3 loop spans 19 amino acids. The CDR3 sequence is CASSKANRVTSFGNQPQHF. CDR3 bases: TGTGCCAGCAGCAAAGCCAACAGGGTGACTAGTTTCGGCAATCAGCCCCAGCATTTT.

The chain recombines TRBV2 with TRBJ1-6, with a possible D match to TRBD1 (5 bases). The CDR3 loop spans 14 amino acids. CDR1 is SNHLY, CDR2 FYNNEI, per germline. Trimming left V 4 bases short and J 6 bases short, with 10 bases between. Here the CDR3 DNA reads TGTGCCAGCAGTGTCATAGGGGTTAATTCACCCCTCCACTTT. Its translation is CASSVIGVNSPLHF.

The V call is TRBV28, the J call TRBJ1-4; TRBD1 aligns across 8 bases. The CDR3 loop spans 15 amino acids. Germline V gene data show CDR1 as MDHEN and CDR2 as SYDVKM. The V segment lost 6 bases and the J segment 1 base; nucleotides outside the gene matches: 4. CDR3 coding DNA: TGTGCCAGCAGGGGAACAGGGGGAACTAATGAAAAACTGTTTTTT. Translation: CASRGTGGTNEKLFF.

The chain recombines TRBV6-5 with TRBJ1-6; the match to TRBD1 covers 7 bases. Trimming took 7 bases from V and 11 from J; bases not matched to a gene: 5. Germline-derived CDR1 and CDR2 are MNHEY and SVGAGI. The CDR3 totals 12 residues. For the CDR3, the DNA is TGTGCCAGCACGGCACAGGGGACACCCCTCCACTTT. Translation gives CASTAQGTPLHF.

The gene calls are TRBV18 and TRBJ1-2, with D possibly TRBD1 on 6 matching bases. Germline V lookup: CDR1 KGHSH, CDR2 LQKENI. The V gene lost 3 bases and the J gene lost 6 bases, with 20 bases spanning the gap. The CDR3 spans 16 residues. DNA for the CDR3: TGTGCCAGCTCACCCACCCTTTTAGGGGGGGCCAATGGCTACACCTTC. Its translation: CASSPTLLGGANGYTF.

The V and J genes are TRBV30 and TRBJ1-5; D ambiguous. Germline V gene lookup returns CDR1 GTSNPN and CDR2 SVGIG (reference sequence). Between the trimmed V and J ends, which lost 0 bases and 6 bases, there was a span of 12 bases. The length of the CDR3 is 14 residues. The CDR3 loop reads CAWSVGLWGQPQHF. The CDR3 nucleotides are TGTGCCTGGAGTGTAGGACTTTGGGGTCAGCCCCAGCATTTT.

The count of this clone is one. This chain uses TRBV15 with TRBJ2-7; D remains ambiguous. V was shortened by 0 bases and J by 2 bases, with 11 bases between the two germline ends. The germline V gene has CDR1 LNHNV and CDR2 YYDKDF (reference sequence). The CDR3 is made up of 15 amino acids. CDR3 in DNA: TGTGCCACCAGCAGAGATCGGGCAGGCGCCTACGAGCAGTACGTC. Amino acid sequence: CATSRDRAGAYEQYV.

This CDR3 is CASSSPGTWNTEAFF. Written as DNA, the CDR3 is TGTGCCAGCAGTTCACCCGGGACTTGGAACACTGAAGCTTTCTTT. This sequence joins TRBV28 and TRBJ1-1, with D perhaps matching TRBD1 (5 bases). The CDR3 extends over 15 amino acids. V was trimmed by 4 bases and J by 1 base, leaving 13 bases between them. From germline, CDR1 is MDHEN and CDR2 SYDVKM.

This chain joins TRBV6-1 and TRBJ2-7; D perhaps matches TRBD2 (5 bases). The germline V gene encodes CDR1 MNHNS and CDR2 SASEGT. The CDR3 totals 12 residues. Trimming cost V 5 bases and J 1 base, with 6 bases left between them. The CDR3 DNA sequence: TGTGCCAGCAGTACGGGGTCCTACGAGCAGTACGTC. It encodes CASSTGSYEQYV.